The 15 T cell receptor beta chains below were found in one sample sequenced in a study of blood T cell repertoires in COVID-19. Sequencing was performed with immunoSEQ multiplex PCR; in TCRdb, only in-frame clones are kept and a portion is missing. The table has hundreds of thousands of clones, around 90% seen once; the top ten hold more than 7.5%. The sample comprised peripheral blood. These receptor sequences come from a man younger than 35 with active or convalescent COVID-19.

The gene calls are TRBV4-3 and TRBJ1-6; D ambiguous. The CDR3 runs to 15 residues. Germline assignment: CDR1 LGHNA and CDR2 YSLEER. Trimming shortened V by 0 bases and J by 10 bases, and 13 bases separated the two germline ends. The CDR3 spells CASSQDMAGPSPLHF. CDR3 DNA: TGCGCCAGCAGCCAAGATATGGCAGGTCCCTCACCCCTCCACTTT.

The CDR3 DNA reads as TGTGCCAGCAGCAAGACAGGGCTCAATCAGCCCCAGCATTTT. It is translated as CASSKTGLNQPQHF. This sequence joins TRBV28 and TRBJ1-5, with 7 bases lining up with TRBD1. The CDR3 length is 14 residues. The V and J ends lost 6 bases and 3 bases, in that order; junction bases with no gene match: 5. Looked up from germline, CDR1 is MDHEN and CDR2 is SYDVKM.

CDR3 bases: TGTGCCAGCAGGGCCTTCGACAGCGCCGGTGAAGCTTTCTTT. Its protein product is CASRAFDSAGEAFF. The V call is TRBV2, the J call TRBJ1-1; possible D gene TRBD1, 5 bases. Trimming removed 6 bases from V and 7 bases from J, with 18 bases in between. Germline CDR1 and CDR2: SNHLY and FYNNEI. The CDR3 runs to 14 residues.

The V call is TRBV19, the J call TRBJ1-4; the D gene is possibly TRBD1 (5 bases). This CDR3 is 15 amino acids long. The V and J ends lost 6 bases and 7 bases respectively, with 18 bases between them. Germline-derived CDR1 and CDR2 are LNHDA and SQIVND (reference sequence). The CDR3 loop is CASSPLSGGSEKLFF. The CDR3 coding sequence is TGTGCCAGTAGCCCTTTGTCCGGGGGAAGTGAAAAACTGTTTTTT.

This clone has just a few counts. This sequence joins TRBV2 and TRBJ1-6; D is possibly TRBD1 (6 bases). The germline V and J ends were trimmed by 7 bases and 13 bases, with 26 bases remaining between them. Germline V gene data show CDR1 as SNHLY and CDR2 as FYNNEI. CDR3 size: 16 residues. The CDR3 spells CASTKTGAGGSFPLHF. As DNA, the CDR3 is TGTGCCAGCACCAAAACGGGGGCGGGGGGCTCCTTCCCCCTCCACTTT.

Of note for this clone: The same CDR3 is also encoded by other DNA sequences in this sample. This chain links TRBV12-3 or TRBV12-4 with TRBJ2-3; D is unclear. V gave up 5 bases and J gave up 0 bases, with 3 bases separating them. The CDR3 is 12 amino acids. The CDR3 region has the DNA TGTGCCAGCAGTCCTAGCACAGATACGCAGTATTTT. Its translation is CASSPSTDTQYF.

The CDR3 DNA is TGTGCCAGTAGTAGAGCAGGCTCCATCCACGAGCAGTACTTC. Protein sequence: CASSRAGSIHEQYF. The J gene is TRBJ2-7, the V gene TRBV19; no reliable D call. Trimming took off 4 bases at V and 5 bases at J, with 15 bases between the two ends. Looked up from germline, CDR1 is LNHDA and CDR2 is SQIVND (reference sequence). CDR3 length: 14 amino acids.

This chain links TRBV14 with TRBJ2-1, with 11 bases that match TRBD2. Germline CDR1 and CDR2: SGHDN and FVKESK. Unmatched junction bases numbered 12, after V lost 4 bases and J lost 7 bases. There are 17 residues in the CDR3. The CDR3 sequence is CASSPGTSGAPGNEQFF. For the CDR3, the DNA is TGTGCCAGCAGCCCTGGGACTAGCGGCGCCCCGGGGAATGAGCAGTTCTTC.

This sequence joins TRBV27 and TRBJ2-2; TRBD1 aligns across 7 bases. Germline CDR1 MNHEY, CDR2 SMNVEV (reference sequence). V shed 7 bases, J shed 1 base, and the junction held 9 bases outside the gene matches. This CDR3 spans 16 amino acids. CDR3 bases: TGTGCCAGCACCCTCTCAGGGGGTTTGAACACCGGGGAGCTGTTTTTT. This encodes CASTLSGGLNTGELFF.

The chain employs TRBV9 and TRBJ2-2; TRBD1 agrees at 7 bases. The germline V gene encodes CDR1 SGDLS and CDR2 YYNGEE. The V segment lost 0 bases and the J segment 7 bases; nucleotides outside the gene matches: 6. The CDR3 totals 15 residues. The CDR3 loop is CASSVVGQEVGELFF. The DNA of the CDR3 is TGTGCCAGCAGCGTAGTAGGACAGGAGGTCGGGGAGCTGTTTTTT.

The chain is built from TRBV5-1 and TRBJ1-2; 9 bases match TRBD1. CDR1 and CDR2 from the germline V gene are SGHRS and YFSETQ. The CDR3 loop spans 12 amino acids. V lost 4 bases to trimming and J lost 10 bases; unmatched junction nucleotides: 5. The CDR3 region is CASSLTGGDYTF. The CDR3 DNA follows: TGCGCCAGCAGCCTGACAGGGGGTGACTACACCTTC.

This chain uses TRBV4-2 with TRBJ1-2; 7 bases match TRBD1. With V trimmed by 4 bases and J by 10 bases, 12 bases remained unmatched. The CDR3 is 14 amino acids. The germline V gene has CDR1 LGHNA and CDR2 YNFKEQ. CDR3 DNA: TGTGCCAGCAGCCCTGAGGGGGCAATCTTCGACTACACCTTC. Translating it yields CASSPEGAIFDYTF.

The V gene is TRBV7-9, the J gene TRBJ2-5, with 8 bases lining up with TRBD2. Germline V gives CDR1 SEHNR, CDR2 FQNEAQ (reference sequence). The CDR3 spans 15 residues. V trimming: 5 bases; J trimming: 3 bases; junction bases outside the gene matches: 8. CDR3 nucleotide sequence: TGTGCCAGCAGCACTAAGGGACTAGATAAAGAGACCCAGTACTTC. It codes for CASSTKGLDKETQYF.

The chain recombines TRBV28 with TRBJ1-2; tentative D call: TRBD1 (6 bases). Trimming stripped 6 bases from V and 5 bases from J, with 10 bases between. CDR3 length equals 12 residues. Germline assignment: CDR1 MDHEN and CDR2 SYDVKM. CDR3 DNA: TGTGCCAGCAGGGGCCAGGGGTATGGCTACACCTTC. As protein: CASRGQGYGYTF.

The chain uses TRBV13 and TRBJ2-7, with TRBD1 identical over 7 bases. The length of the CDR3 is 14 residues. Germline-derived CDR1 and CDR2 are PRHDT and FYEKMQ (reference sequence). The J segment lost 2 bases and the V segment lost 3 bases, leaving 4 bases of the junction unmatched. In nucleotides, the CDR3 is TGTGCCAGCAGCTTGGTAGGGACAGCCTACGAGCAGTACTTC. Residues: CASSLVGTAYEQYF.